The TCR beta chain under discussion was sequenced for a study of Ad26.COV2.S vaccination and SARS-CoV-2 variants. In the study overall: The donor was enrolled in the Ad26.COV2.S arm of the COV1001 trial. Each vaccinee took Ad26.COV2.S intramuscularly, once or twice 56 days apart. Broader study findings: The TCR breadth and depth analyses may have understated or missed part of the total T cell responses.

The CDR3 runs 11 residues. Germline V CDR1 and CDR2: SEHNR, FQNEAQ (reference sequence). V lost 11 bases and J 11 bases, leaving 18 bases between the germline ends. Treatment described: 19 received Ad26.COV2.S at low or high dose, single or two shots; five or six received placebo; per-sample allocation not given. Collection of samples fell on day 63 after the first vaccine or placebo injection. With regard to this clone: Its antigen is not identified.

Assay: immunoSEQ multiplex PCR; the TCRdb copy retains only in-frame clones and omits some. This table has around 450,000 clones, about 89% appearing once. The sample here was peripheral blood, taken in a trial of Ad26.COV2.S vaccine versus placebo. The TCR comes from a person aged 18-60 years who received the Ad26.COV2.S COVID-19 vaccine or a placebo. The chain carries TRBV7-9 and TRBJ1-1; a possible D gene is TRBD1 (5 bases). CDR3 DNA: TGTGCCGGATCAGAGACAGCGAGGGCTTTCTTT. Protein sequence: CAGSETARAFF.